These T cell receptor beta chains were read from a single sample in a study of blood T cell repertoires in COVID-19. The repertoire was sequenced with immunoSEQ multiplex PCR; TCRdb's copy has only in-frame clones and lacks some. The data hold about 170,000 clones, with 74% observed a single time. Material: peripheral blood. The receptors here all came from a woman of 80 years or more with acute or convalescent COVID-19. Both conserved end residues are part of each CDR3. A D gene is named only where the DNA matches it firmly. Clone size is not always given. Where it is, it says once, few, many or a class for expanded clones.

clone size	V gene	J gene	D gene	CDR3 protein	CDR3 DNA
NA	TRBV7-8	TRBJ1-1	TRBD1	CASSLEGRGEAFF	TGTGCCAGCAGCTTAGAAGGCAGGGGGGAAGCTTTCTTT
NA	TRBV7-2	TRBJ2-5	TRBD1	CASSFPSFRDRVRGTQYF	TGTGCCAGCAGCTTTCCTTCCTTCCGGGACAGGGTGCGGGGGACCCAGTACTTC
NA	TRBV7-8	TRBJ2-7	NA	CASSSGLGLSYEQYF	TGTGCCAGCAGCTCAGGGTTGGGACTCTCATACGAGCAGTACTTC
NA	TRBV6-1	TRBJ1-1	NA	CAILLGGGSTEAFF	TGTGCCATCCTACTCGGGGGAGGGAGCACTGAAGCTTTCTTT
NA	TRBV5-1	TRBJ2-1	TRBD2	CASMREYKDIGEQFF	TGCGCCAGCATGCGGGAGTATAAAGATATTGGTGAGCAGTTCTTC
NA	TRBV30	TRBJ1-6	TRBD1	CAWSLGGTGASPLHF	TGTGCCTGGAGTTTGGGAGGGACAGGGGCTTCACCCCTCCACTTT
NA	TRBV5-4	TRBJ2-1	TRBD2	CASSGGTSGSGEQFF	TGTGCCAGCAGCGGGGGGACTAGCGGGAGTGGTGAGCAGTTCTTC
NA	TRBV28	TRBJ2-7	TRBD2	CASSLGGRAYEQYF	TGTGCCAGCAGTTTGGGCGGGAGGGCGTACGAGCAGTACTTC
NA	TRBV29-1	TRBJ2-4	NA	CSVVKGIAKNIQYF	TGCAGCGTTGTAAAGGGGATAGCCAAAAACATTCAGTACTTC
NA	TRBV7-2	TRBJ2-5	TRBD2	CASSFGVLADETQYF	TGTGCCAGCAGCTTTGGGGTTCTAGCGGACGAGACCCAGTACTTC
NA	TRBV27	TRBJ2-1	TRBD1	CASSLGLRNRGDEQFF	TGTGCCAGCAGTTTAGGACTCAGGAACAGGGGGGATGAGCAGTTCTTC
few	TRBV15	TRBJ2-6	TRBD1	CATSRTGGIGANVLTF	TGTGCCACCAGCAGAACAGGGGGGATTGGGGCCAACGTCCTGACTTTC
NA	TRBV30	TRBJ1-5	NA	CAWSVRGFQPQHF	TGTGCCTGGAGTGTACGAGGGTTTCAGCCCCAGCATTTT
NA	TRBV5-1	TRBJ2-2	NA	CASSLVLGADTGELFF	TGCGCCAGCAGCTTGGTCTTGGGGGCGGACACCGGGGAGCTGTTTTTT
few	TRBV9	TRBJ2-2	NA	CASSASANTGELFF	TGTGCCAGCAGCGCTAGCGCCAACACCGGGGAGCTGTTTTTT
NA	TRBV7-2	TRBJ2-3	NA	CASSPGGRYSTDTQYF	TGTGCCAGCAGCCCCGGCGGGCGGTATAGCACAGATACGCAGTATTTT
many	TRBV4-2	TRBJ2-5	TRBD2	CASSQEVLAGGVQETQYF	TGTGCCAGCAGCCAAGAAGTGCTAGCGGGAGGAGTTCAAGAGACCCAGTACTTC
NA	TRBV7-2	TRBJ2-7	TRBD1	CASSVGQANYEQYF	TGTGCCAGCAGCGTAGGACAGGCAAACTACGAGCAGTACTTC
NA	TRBV10-1	TRBJ2-2	TRBD1	CASSVNFRPGQSTGELFF	TGCGCCAGCAGTGTAAATTTTAGGCCGGGACAGTCCACCGGGGAGCTGTTTTTT
NA	TRBV2	TRBJ2-5	NA	CASSEVLGETQYF	TGTGCCAGCAGTGAAGTGCTCGGGGAGACCCAGTACTTC
NA	TRBV9	TRBJ2-2	NA	CASSVGLFLNTGELFF	TGTGCCAGCAGCGTAGGGCTTTTTCTGAACACCGGGGAGCTGTTTTTT
NA	TRBV5-1	TRBJ2-7	NA	CASSILLQAEEQYF	TGCGCCAGCAGCATTCTTTTGCAGGCCGAGGAGCAGTACTTC
NA	TRBV5-1	TRBJ2-3	TRBD1	CASSLAGDRTDTQYF	TGCGCCAGCAGCTTGGCCGGGGACAGAACAGATACGCAGTATTTT
NA	TRBV7-3	TRBJ2-3	NA	CASSPHNRRASTDTQYF	TGTGCCAGCAGCCCGCACAACAGGAGGGCTAGCACAGATACGCAGTATTTT
NA	TRBV28	TRBJ2-3	NA	CASSLVGGGADTQYF	TGTGCCAGCAGTTTAGTGGGGGGAGGCGCAGATACGCAGTATTTT
NA	TRBV5-6	TRBJ2-1	NA	CASSLGHISYNEQFF	TGTGCCAGCAGCTTGGGACACATATCCTACAATGAGCAGTTCTTC